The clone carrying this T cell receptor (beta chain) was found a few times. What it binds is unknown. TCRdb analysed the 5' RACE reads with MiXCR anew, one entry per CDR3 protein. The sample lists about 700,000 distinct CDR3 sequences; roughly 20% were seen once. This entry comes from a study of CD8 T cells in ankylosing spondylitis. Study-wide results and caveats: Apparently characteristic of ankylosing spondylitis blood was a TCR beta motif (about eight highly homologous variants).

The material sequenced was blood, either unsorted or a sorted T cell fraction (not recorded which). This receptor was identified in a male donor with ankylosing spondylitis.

CDR3 DNA sequence: TGCGCCAGCAGCTTGTTCACAGGGGGCCAGAAGACCCAGTACTTC. It yields the protein CASSLFTGGQKTQYF. This sequence joins TRBV5-1 and TRBJ2-5; 9 bases are a match to TRBD1. In germline, CDR1 is SGHRS, CDR2 YFSETQ. This CDR3 region has 15 residues. The V and J ends lost 1 base and 6 bases, in that order; junction bases with no gene match: 7.